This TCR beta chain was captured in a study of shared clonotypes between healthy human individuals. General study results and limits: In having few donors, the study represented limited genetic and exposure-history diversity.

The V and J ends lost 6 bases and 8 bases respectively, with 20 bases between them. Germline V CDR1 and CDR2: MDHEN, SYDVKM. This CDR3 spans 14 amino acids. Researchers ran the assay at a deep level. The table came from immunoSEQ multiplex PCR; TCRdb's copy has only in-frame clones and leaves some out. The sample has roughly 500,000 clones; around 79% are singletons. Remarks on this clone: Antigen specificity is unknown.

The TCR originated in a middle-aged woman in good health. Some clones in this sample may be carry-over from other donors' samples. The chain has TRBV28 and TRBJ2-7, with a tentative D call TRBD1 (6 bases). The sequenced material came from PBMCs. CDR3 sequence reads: CASRRDRTLLKQYF. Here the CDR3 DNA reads TGTGCCAGCAGACGAGACAGGACCCTATTAAAGCAGTACTTC.